These 18 T cell receptor beta chains share one sample of origin, sequenced in a study of cytotoxic CD8 clonotypes in ibrutinib-treated CLL. Produced via immunoSEQ multiplex PCR; TCRdb's table is partial and in-frame only. The table shows approximately 120,000 clones, with around four fifths occurring only once. The material was PBMCs, obtained after 24 months of ibrutinib treatment. These receptors all stem from a human donor with chronic lymphocytic leukemia.

This chain links TRBV6-1 with TRBJ2-3; D is uncertain. Germline values: CDR1 MNHNS, CDR2 SASEGT. The V gene lost 2 bases and the J gene lost 2 bases, with 8 bases spanning the gap. This CDR3 has 14 residues. CDR3 coding DNA: TGTGCCAGCAGTGAACGGCAGAACACAGATACGCAGTATTTT. Translating it yields CASSERQNTDTQYF.

The genes are TRBV7-6 and TRBJ2-7; TRBD1 matches at 7 bases. This CDR3 has 17 residues. Trimming took 4 bases from V and 2 from J; bases not matched to a gene: 14. CDR1 and CDR2 from the germline V gene are SGHVS and FNYEAQ. CDR3: CASSSWTGTLATYEQYF. The CDR3 bases are TGTGCCAGCAGCTCCTGGACAGGAACTTTGGCTACCTACGAGCAGTACTTC.

CDR3 in amino acids: CASSPTGNTDTQYF. CDR3 DNA: TGTGCCAGCAGCCCGACAGGAAACACAGATACGCAGTATTTT. V usage is TRBV11-3 and J usage is TRBJ2-3; the D gene is possibly TRBD1 (6 bases). The CDR3 length is 14 residues. Germline loops: CDR1 SGHNT, CDR2 YENEEA. Trimming took off 5 bases at V and 2 bases at J, with 11 bases between the two ends.

The gene calls are TRBV7-2 and TRBJ2-7; a weak D match, TRBD2 (6 bases). Trimming took off 3 bases at V and 7 bases at J, with 13 bases between the two ends. CDR1 is SGHTA, CDR2 FQGNSA, per germline. The CDR3 totals 13 residues. CDR3 in amino acids: CASSFRPSGEQYF. DNA for the CDR3: TGTGCCAGCAGCTTCCGACCCAGCGGGGAGCAGTACTTC.

The chain couples TRBV6-5 to TRBJ1-4; tentatively, D is TRBD1 (5 bases). Trimming removed 8 bases from V and 1 base from J, with 14 bases in between. The CDR3 length is 15 residues. CDR1 is MNHEY, CDR2 SVGAGI, per germline. CDR3 loop: CASQPGAQTNEKLFF. The CDR3 DNA reads TGTGCCAGCCAACCCGGGGCTCAAACTAATGAAAAACTGTTTTTT.

The rearrangement links TRBV6-6 to TRBJ2-5, with D possibly matching TRBD1 (6 bases). Germline-derived CDR1 and CDR2 are MNHNY and SVGAGI (reference sequence). CDR3 length: 13 amino acids. Between the trimmed V and J ends, which lost 2 bases and 4 bases, there was a span of 8 bases. CDR3 sequence reads: CASSYVRGETQYF. CDR3 coding DNA: TGTGCCAGCAGTTACGTCAGGGGAGAGACCCAGTACTTC.

This sequence joins TRBV28 and TRBJ2-5; D uncertain. CDR1 is MDHEN and CDR2 is SYDVKM in the germline V gene. Trimming pared 4 bases from V and 7 bases from J, leaving 7 bases between. This CDR3 has 11 amino acids. The CDR3 spells CASSSVGTQYF. CDR3 nucleotide sequence: TGTGCCAGCAGTTCGGTCGGGACCCAGTACTTC.

The chain couples TRBV21-1 to TRBJ2-7; the table names TRBD2, a call not compared with the DNA. TRBV21-1 is a recognized pseudogene. This CDR3 is built from 13 residues. CDR3 in amino acids: CASSKELAYEQYF. The CDR3 DNA reads TGTGCCAGCAGCAAGGAACTAGCCTACGAGCAGTACTTC.

This clone occurred once. This sequence joins TRBV6-5 and TRBJ2-2, with D possibly being TRBD2 (5 bases). V was pared by 8 bases and J by 3 bases, with 16 bases between. CDR3 length: 15 amino acids. Germline V lookup: CDR1 MNHEY, CDR2 SVGAGI. CDR3: CASGLGLFDTGELFF. The CDR3 DNA reads as TGTGCCAGCGGGCTTGGACTTTTTGACACCGGGGAGCTGTTTTTT.

The chain joins TRBV14 to TRBJ1-6; perhaps TRBD1 as D (5 bases). Germline V CDR1 and CDR2: SGHDN, FVKESK. Between the trimmed V and J ends, which lost 6 bases and 10 bases, there was a span of 16 bases. This CDR3 comprises 14 residues. The CDR3 region is CASSGGFLGSPLHF. Written as DNA, the CDR3 is TGTGCCAGCAGTGGGGGGTTTCTAGGATCACCCCTCCACTTT.

V is TRBV7-2 and J is TRBJ2-5; no clear D. The ends were cut back, 4 bases at V and 5 bases at J, with 8 bases in the middle. Germline CDR1 is SGHTA and CDR2 is FQGNSA. The CDR3 runs 12 residues. The CDR3 coding sequence is TGTGCCAGCAGCTCCGTCTCTGAGACCCAGTACTTC. Protein: CASSSVSETQYF.

The gene calls are TRBV7-8 and TRBJ1-1; D might be TRBD1 (6 bases). CDR3 length: 13 amino acids. The V gene's germline CDR1 is SGHVS and CDR2 FQNEAQ. Trimming cost V 3 bases and J 4 bases, with 9 bases left between them. The CDR3 protein is CASSFTGTTEAFF. For the CDR3, the DNA is TGTGCCAGCAGCTTTACAGGGACCACTGAAGCTTTCTTT.

Concerning this clone itself: The junction departs from the called germline gene at one end, perhaps through a read error. The chain links TRBV6-4 to TRBJ2-1, with 11 nucleotides matching TRBD1. Germline V gene lookup returns CDR1 MRHNA and CDR2 SNTAGT. The CDR3 contains 15 residues. CDR3 region: CASGEPGQGDNEQFF. In DNA form, the CDR3 reads TGTGCCAGCGGTGAACCGGGACAGGGGGACAATGAGCAGTTCTTC.

The DNA of the CDR3 is TGTGCCAGCAGCACCGGAGGCGGGGGGCCGAGGTCGTACGAGCAGTACTTC. Amino acid sequence: CASSTGGGGPRSYEQYF. The chain couples TRBV7-2 to TRBJ2-7; the match to TRBD2 covers 8 bases. The CDR3 is 17 residues long. Unmatched junction bases numbered 16, after V lost 5 bases and J lost 4 bases. CDR1 is SGHTA and CDR2 is FQGNSA in the germline V gene.

The chain is built from TRBV10-3 and TRBJ1-2, with 7 bases fitting TRBD1. Trimming at V came to 10 bases and at J to 4 bases, leaving 12 bases not matched to a gene. The CDR3 consists of 14 residues. The germline V gene has CDR1 ENHRY and CDR2 SYGVKD. CDR3 sequence (DNA): TGTGCCACCACCCCCGGGACAGTGACCTATGGCTACACCTTC. This sequence encodes CATTPGTVTYGYTF.

The V and J genes are TRBV2 and TRBJ2-3, with D unclear. CDR1 is SNHLY and CDR2 is FYNNEI in the germline V gene. CDR3 size: 13 residues. V was cut by 3 bases and J by 1 base, with 5 bases left in between. CDR3 amino acids: CASSEDGTDTQYF. The CDR3 DNA sequence: TGTGCCAGCAGTGAGGACGGCACAGATACGCAGTATTTT.

The V gene is TRBV29-1, the J gene TRBJ2-7, with TRBD1 matching 9 bases. The CDR3 loop spans 14 amino acids. CDR1 is SQVTM and CDR2 is ANQGSEA in the germline V gene. Trimming removed 1 base from V and 5 bases from J; junction bases left unmatched: 6. CDR3 sequence reads: CSVEGGQGSNEQYF. The DNA of the CDR3 is TGCAGCGTTGAAGGGGGACAGGGAAGCAACGAGCAGTACTTC.

The rearrangement uses TRBV7-2 and TRBJ2-2; TRBD1 might be the D (6 bases). Germline V gene lookup returns CDR1 SGHTA and CDR2 FQGNSA. V was clipped by 3 bases and J by 7 bases, with 6 bases between them. The CDR3 has 12 residues. CDR3 sequence reads: CASSLGHGELFF. The CDR3 nucleotides read TGTGCCAGCAGCTTGGGACACGGGGAGCTGTTTTTT.